This TCR beta chain was documented in a study of T-cell reconstitution after alpha-beta-depleted transplantation in children. The CDR3 runs 13 residues. Germline lookup yields CDR1 SGHRS and CDR2 YFSETQ. Trimming left V 0 bases short and J 4 bases short, with 4 bases between. Unique molecular identifiers were incorporated into the prepared TCRbeta library. From the PCR reads, TCRdb called clonotypes with MiXCR, one entry per CDR3 protein. This table has more than 450,000 distinct CDR3 sequences, around 17% appearing once. There are many counts of this clonotype. The sequences come from PBMCs from the stem cell graft donor, collected from the stem cell graft. This sequence joins TRBV5-1 and TRBJ2-2; D is uncertain. This TCR derives from a human donor who donated a stem cell graft to a child with acute lymphoblastic leukemia. The CDR3 coding sequence is TGCGCCAGCAGCTTGGGGGTCACCGGGGAGCTGTTTTTT. The encoded protein is CASSLGVTGELFF.